This is a list of T cell receptor beta chains from one sample in a study of blood T cell repertoires in COVID-19. Here immunoSEQ multiplex PCR was the method, and the copy in TCRdb shows in-frame clones only, minus some. Found here are over 120,000 clones, roughly 80% of them singletons; the top ten hold 3.5%. Material for sequencing was peripheral blood. These receptors were obtained from a man aged 70-80 years who had recovered from COVID-19. The CDR3 runs from the conserved cysteine through the conserved F or W. Each record gives: V gene, clone size, D gene, J gene, CDR3 DNA, CDR3 protein. D genes are given only for firm matches. Where a row states a size, it is once, few, many or the class of an expanded clone; other rows omit it.

V gene: TRBV18
clone size: -
D gene: TRBD1
J gene: TRBJ2-2
CDR3 DNA: TGTGCCAGCCATCAGACAGGGTCGACCGGGGAGCTGTTTTTT
CDR3 protein: CASHQTGSTGELFF

V gene: TRBV4-1
clone size: once
D gene: -
J gene: TRBJ1-4
CDR3 DNA: TGCGCCAGCAGCCAAGAGCCGGTCGTTGGCAGGGAAAAACTGTTTTTT
CDR3 protein: CASSQEPVVGREKLFF

V gene: TRBV12-3/TRBV12-4
clone size: -
D gene: -
J gene: TRBJ2-7
CDR3 DNA: TGTGCCAGCAGTCCTGGGGCGAATGAGCAGTACTTC
CDR3 protein: CASSPGANEQYF

V gene: TRBV19
clone size: -
D gene: -
J gene: TRBJ2-7
CDR3 DNA: TGTGCCAGTAGTGTCCAGGACAGTTCCTACGAGCAGTACTTC
CDR3 protein: CASSVQDSSYEQYF

V gene: TRBV5-1
clone size: few
D gene: TRBD1
J gene: TRBJ2-1
CDR3 DNA: TGCGCCAGCAGCTTGGGGACAGGGTTTAACAATGAGCAGTTCTTC
CDR3 protein: CASSLGTGFNNEQFF

V gene: TRBV27
clone size: -
D gene: TRBD2
J gene: TRBJ2-1
CDR3 DNA: TGTGCCAGCAGTTTATGGCCTAGCGGGTTTCTAAGTGAGCAGTTCTTC
CDR3 protein: CASSLWPSGFLSEQFF

V gene: TRBV14
clone size: -
D gene: -
J gene: TRBJ1-2
CDR3 DNA: TGTGCCAGCAGCCAACAGGGTCCGGATGGCTACACCTTC
CDR3 protein: CASSQQGPDGYTF

V gene: TRBV11-2
clone size: -
D gene: -
J gene: TRBJ1-5
CDR3 DNA: TGTGCCAGCAGCTTAGCGGGGTTCAGCAATCAGCCCCAGCATTTT
CDR3 protein: CASSLAGFSNQPQHF

V gene: TRBV14
clone size: once
D gene: -
J gene: TRBJ2-7
CDR3 DNA: TGTGCCAGCAGCCAAACTGCGGTAAGGAGGGGCGAGCAGTACTTC
CDR3 protein: CASSQTAVRRGEQYF

V gene: TRBV29-1
clone size: -
D gene: -
J gene: TRBJ1-2
CDR3 DNA: TGCAGCGTTGACAGGGGAATCGGCTACACCTTC
CDR3 protein: CSVDRGIGYTF

V gene: TRBV15
clone size: -
D gene: -
J gene: TRBJ2-5
CDR3 DNA: TGTGCCACCAGCAGAGATCAGGCAGGGTCAGACCAAGAGACCCAGTACTTC
CDR3 protein: CATSRDQAGSDQETQYF

V gene: TRBV21-1
clone size: -
D gene: -
J gene: TRBJ2-7
CDR3 DNA: TGTGCCAGCAGCAAGTCTAGGACTAGCGGGAGGGCCGTAGGGTCCTACGAGCAGTACTTC
CDR3 protein: CASSKSRTSGRAVGSYEQYF

V gene: TRBV7-2
clone size: -
D gene: -
J gene: TRBJ2-3
CDR3 DNA: TGTGCCAGCAGCTTAGCTCTAGCGCTCGATACGCAGTATTTT
CDR3 protein: CASSLALALDTQYF

V gene: TRBV4-1
clone size: few
D gene: -
J gene: TRBJ2-3
CDR3 DNA: TGCGCCAGCAGCCACCGGGACAGACGTTTAGCGGGACCCACAGATACGCAGTATTTT
CDR3 protein: CASSHRDRRLAGPTDTQYF

V gene: TRBV4-1
clone size: few
D gene: TRBD2
J gene: TRBJ2-2
CDR3 DNA: TGCGCCAGCAGCCAAGGACTAGCGGGCGCCGGGGAGCTGTTTTTT
CDR3 protein: CASSQGLAGAGELFF

V gene: TRBV18
clone size: -
D gene: -
J gene: TRBJ1-1
CDR3 DNA: TGTGCCAGCTCACCACTGGACAAGAACACTGAAGCTTTCTTT
CDR3 protein: CASSPLDKNTEAFF

V gene: TRBV2
clone size: -
D gene: -
J gene: TRBJ2-3
CDR3 DNA: TGTGCCAGCAGTGATTCGCGGGGTAGCGCACGCACAGATACGCAGTATTTT
CDR3 protein: CASSDSRGSARTDTQYF

V gene: TRBV10-3
clone size: -
D gene: TRBD1
J gene: TRBJ2-2
CDR3 DNA: TGTGCCATCAGTGAGTCAACAGGGGCGTTGGACACCGGGGAGCTGTTTTTT
CDR3 protein: CAISESTGALDTGELFF

V gene: TRBV19
clone size: -
D gene: TRBD1
J gene: TRBJ2-1
CDR3 DNA: TGTGCCAGTAGTACATACACGACAGGGGCGTACAATGAGCAGTTCTTC
CDR3 protein: CASSTYTTGAYNEQFF

V gene: TRBV7-9
clone size: -
D gene: -
J gene: TRBJ2-7
CDR3 DNA: TGTGCCAGCAGCTTCTTGGAGGGAATTTCCTACGAGCAGTACTTC
CDR3 protein: CASSFLEGISYEQYF

V gene: TRBV7-2
clone size: -
D gene: TRBD1
J gene: TRBJ2-3
CDR3 DNA: TGTGCCAGCAGAAGACAGGGGGGGAAGACGGGCACAGATACGCAGTATTTT
CDR3 protein: CASRRQGGKTGTDTQYF

V gene: TRBV11-1
clone size: -
D gene: TRBD1
J gene: TRBJ1-2
CDR3 DNA: TGTGCCAGCAGCCCCCGACAGGGAGGCTATGGCTACACCTTC
CDR3 protein: CASSPRQGGYGYTF

V gene: TRBV27
clone size: -
D gene: TRBD1
J gene: TRBJ2-3
CDR3 DNA: TGTGCCAGCAGTTTATCCCCACAGGGGGCGGCAGATACGCAGTATTTT
CDR3 protein: CASSLSPQGAADTQYF

V gene: TRBV7-9
clone size: -
D gene: -
J gene: TRBJ2-2
CDR3 DNA: TGTGCCAGCAGCCCCGGACAGATCGCGAACACCGGGGAGCTGTTTTTT
CDR3 protein: CASSPGQIANTGELFF

V gene: TRBV19
clone size: -
D gene: TRBD1
J gene: TRBJ1-1
CDR3 DNA: TGTGCCAGTAGAGTGACGGGACAGATGAACACTGAAGCTTTCTTT
CDR3 protein: CASRVTGQMNTEAFF

V gene: TRBV7-2
clone size: once
D gene: -
J gene: TRBJ2-4
CDR3 DNA: TGTGCCAGCAGCCCTGTCCAGGGAGGAAACATTCAGTACTTC
CDR3 protein: CASSPVQGGNIQYF

V gene: TRBV5-1
clone size: -
D gene: -
J gene: TRBJ1-2
CDR3 DNA: TGCGCCAGCAGCTTGGGGTCGGGGTTGGATGGCTACACCTTC
CDR3 protein: CASSLGSGLDGYTF

V gene: TRBV10-1
clone size: -
D gene: -
J gene: TRBJ2-1
CDR3 DNA: TGCGCCAGCAGTGAGTTTGTCGGGAGTTCTTCGGATGAGCAGTTCTTC
CDR3 protein: CASSEFVGSSSDEQFF

V gene: TRBV11-2
clone size: -
D gene: TRBD2
J gene: TRBJ2-2
CDR3 DNA: TGTGCCAGCAGCTTAGCGGGTAGCGGGAGGGTGAACACCGGGGAGCTGTTTTTT
CDR3 protein: CASSLAGSGRVNTGELFF

V gene: TRBV15
clone size: -
D gene: TRBD1
J gene: TRBJ2-7
CDR3 DNA: TGTGCCACCAGCTTCGACGACAGGGTATCCTACGAGCAGTACTTC
CDR3 protein: CATSFDDRVSYEQYF

V gene: TRBV6-2/TRBV6-3
clone size: -
D gene: TRBD1
J gene: TRBJ2-1
CDR3 DNA: TGTGCCAGCAGTTCATGGACAGGGGCGGGTGAGCAGTTCTTC
CDR3 protein: CASSSWTGAGEQFF

V gene: TRBV5-3
clone size: -
D gene: TRBD1
J gene: TRBJ2-3
CDR3 DNA: TGTGCCAGAAGCTCCCCTCCCAGGGGGCAAGCCCCCACAGATACGCAGTATTTT
CDR3 protein: CARSSPPRGQAPTDTQYF

V gene: TRBV4-1
clone size: few
D gene: -
J gene: TRBJ1-6
CDR3 DNA: TGCGCCAGCAGCCAGGTGGGGGGAACCCTCCACTTT
CDR3 protein: CASSQVGGTLHF

V gene: TRBV25-1
clone size: -
D gene: TRBD1
J gene: TRBJ1-2
CDR3 DNA: TGTGCCAGCAGTCCGTTGGGTTTTCGGGGACAGCTCAACTATGGCTACACCTTC
CDR3 protein: CASSPLGFRGQLNYGYTF

V gene: TRBV15
clone size: -
D gene: -
J gene: TRBJ2-2
CDR3 DNA: TGTGCCACCAGCAGAGTGACCAGGGATTCCGGGGAGCTGTTTTTT
CDR3 protein: CATSRVTRDSGELFF

V gene: TRBV7-8
clone size: few
D gene: -
J gene: TRBJ2-3
CDR3 DNA: TGTGCCAGCAGCTTAGCGCTAGCGGATACGCAGTATTTT
CDR3 protein: CASSLALADTQYF

V gene: TRBV15
clone size: -
D gene: TRBD2
J gene: TRBJ2-5
CDR3 DNA: TGTGCCACCAGCTGGGAGGGTCAGTATGAAGAGACCCAGTACTTC
CDR3 protein: CATSWEGQYEETQYF

V gene: TRBV19
clone size: -
D gene: -
J gene: TRBJ1-5
CDR3 DNA: TGTGCCAGTAGTCGACAGTCTCTGGAGCCCCAGCATTTT
CDR3 protein: CASSRQSLEPQHF